This T cell receptor (beta chain) was documented in a study of regulatory and conventional T cells in RAG deficiency. Overall study: CID or atypical SCID patients with hypomorphic RAG mutations often have autoimmunity. Study observations and caveats: These Omenn syndrome Treg sorts may hold peripherally activated cells instead. Omenn patients showed >85% Treg-Tconv overlap and shorter CDR3 lengths.

Blood CD4+ CD25-low CD127-high conventional T cells supplied the genomic DNA template. To note about this clone: Its antigen is unidentified.

The CDR3 length is 15 residues. V lost 0 bases to trimming and J lost 7 bases, with 13 bases between them. Germline CDR1 is SGHRS and CDR2 is YFSETQ. Generated by immunoSEQ multiplex PCR, the TCRdb table keeps only in-frame clones and is missing some. The table records more than 7,000 clones, about 95% of them present only once. The source is a human donor with RAG deficiency presenting as severe combined immunodeficiency. The V call is TRBV5-1, the J call TRBJ2-2; a weak D match, TRBD1 (7 bases). Material for sequencing was CD4+ effector T cells sorted from blood. CDR3 sequence reads: CASSLAAGGGGELFF. The DNA of the CDR3 is TGCGCCAGCAGCTTGGCCGCAGGGGGAGGCGGGGAGCTGTTTTTT.